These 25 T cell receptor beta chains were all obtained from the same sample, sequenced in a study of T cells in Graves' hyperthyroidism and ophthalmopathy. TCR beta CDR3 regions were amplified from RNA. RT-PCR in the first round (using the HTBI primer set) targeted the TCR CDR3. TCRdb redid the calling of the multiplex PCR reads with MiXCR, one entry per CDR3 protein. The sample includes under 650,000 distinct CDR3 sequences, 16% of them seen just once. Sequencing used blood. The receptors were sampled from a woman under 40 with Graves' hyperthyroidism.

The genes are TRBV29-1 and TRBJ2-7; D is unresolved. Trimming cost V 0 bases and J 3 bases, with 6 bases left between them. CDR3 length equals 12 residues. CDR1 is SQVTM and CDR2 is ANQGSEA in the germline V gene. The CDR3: CSVEEGYYEQYF. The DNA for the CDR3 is TGCAGCGTTGAAGAAGGTTACTACGAGCAGTACTTC.

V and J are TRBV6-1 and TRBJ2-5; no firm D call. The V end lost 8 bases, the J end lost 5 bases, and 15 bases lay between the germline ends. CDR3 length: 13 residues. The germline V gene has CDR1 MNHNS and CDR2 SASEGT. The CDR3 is CASQRGVRETQYF. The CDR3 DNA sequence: TGTGCCAGCCAACGTGGCGTAAGGGAGACCCAGTACTTC.

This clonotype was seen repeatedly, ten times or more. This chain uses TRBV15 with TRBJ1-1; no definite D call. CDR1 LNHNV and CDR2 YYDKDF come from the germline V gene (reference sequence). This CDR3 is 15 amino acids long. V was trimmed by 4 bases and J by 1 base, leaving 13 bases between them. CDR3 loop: CATSTGSLANTEAFF. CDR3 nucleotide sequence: TGTGCCACCAGCACAGGAAGTTTGGCGAACACTGAAGCTTTCTTT.

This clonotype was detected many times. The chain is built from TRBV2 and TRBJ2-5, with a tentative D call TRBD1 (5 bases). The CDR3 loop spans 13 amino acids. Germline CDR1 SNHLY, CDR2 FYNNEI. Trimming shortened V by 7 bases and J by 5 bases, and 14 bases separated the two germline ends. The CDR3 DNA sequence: TGTGCCAGCACCGCCCAGGGTGGGGAGACCCAGTACTTC. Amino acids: CASTAQGGETQYF.

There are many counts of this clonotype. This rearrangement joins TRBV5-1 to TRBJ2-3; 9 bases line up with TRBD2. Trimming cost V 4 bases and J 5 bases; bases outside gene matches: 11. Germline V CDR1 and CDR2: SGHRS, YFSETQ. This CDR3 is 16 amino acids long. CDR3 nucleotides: TGCGCCAGCAGCCAACGTGCTAGCGGGAATGTAGATACGCAGTATTTT. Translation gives CASSQRASGNVDTQYF.

CDR3 sequence: CASSAGVAGELFF. The CDR3 nucleotides are TGTGCCAGCTCGGCGGGAGTGGCCGGGGAGCTGTTTTTT. The chain has TRBV12-3 or TRBV12-4 and TRBJ2-2, with TRBD2 matching 7 bases. CDR3 length: 13 amino acids. Trimming cost V 8 bases and J 6 bases; bases outside gene matches: 6.

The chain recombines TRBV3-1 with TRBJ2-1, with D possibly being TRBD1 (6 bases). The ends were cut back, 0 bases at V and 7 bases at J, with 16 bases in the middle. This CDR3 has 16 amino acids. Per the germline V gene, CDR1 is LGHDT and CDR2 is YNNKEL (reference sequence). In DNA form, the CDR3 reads TGTGCCAGCAGCCAAGATTATCCCCAGGGGTTGAATGAGCAGTTCTTC. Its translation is CASSQDYPQGLNEQFF.

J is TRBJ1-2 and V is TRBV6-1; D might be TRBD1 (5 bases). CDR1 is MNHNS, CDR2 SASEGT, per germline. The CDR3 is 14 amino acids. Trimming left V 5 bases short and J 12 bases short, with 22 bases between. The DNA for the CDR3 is TGTGCCAGCAGTTACGCGCCGTTAGGGGATAGACACACCTTC. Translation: CASSYAPLGDRHTF.

For the CDR3, the DNA is TGTGCCAGCACCCCCGGTTTTAGGGGACTAGCGGTGACCTACAATGAGCAGTTCTTC. As protein: CASTPGFRGLAVTYNEQFF. J is TRBJ2-1 and V is TRBV6-2 or TRBV6-3; 11 bases are shared with TRBD2. V lost 7 bases, J lost 2 bases, and 16 bases stayed unmatched. The CDR3 has 19 residues. Germline V gene sequence: CDR1 MNHEY, CDR2 SVGEGT.

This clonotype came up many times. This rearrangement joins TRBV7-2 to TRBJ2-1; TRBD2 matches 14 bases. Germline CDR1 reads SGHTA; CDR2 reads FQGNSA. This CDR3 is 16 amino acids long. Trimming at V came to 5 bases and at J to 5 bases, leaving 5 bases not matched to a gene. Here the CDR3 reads CASSARTSGRNNEQFF. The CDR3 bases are TGTGCCAGCAGCGCCAGGACTAGCGGGAGGAACAATGAGCAGTTCTTC.

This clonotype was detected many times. The CDR3 coding sequence is TGCAGCGTTGATCCCCTTGGACTAGCGGGAGGGAACAATGAGCAGTTCTTC. The encoded protein is CSVDPLGLAGGNNEQFF. V usage is TRBV29-1 and J usage is TRBJ2-1, with TRBD2 matching 15 bases. Germline lookup yields CDR1 SQVTM and CDR2 ANQGSEA. Trimming removed 3 bases from V and 5 bases from J; junction bases left unmatched: 8. CDR3 size: 17 residues.

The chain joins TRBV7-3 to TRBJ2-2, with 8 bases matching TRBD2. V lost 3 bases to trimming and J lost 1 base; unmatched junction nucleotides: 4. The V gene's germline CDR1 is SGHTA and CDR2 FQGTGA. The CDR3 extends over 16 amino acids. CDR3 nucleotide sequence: TGTGCCAGCAGCTTTGGGAGCGGGAGGAACACCGGGGAGCTGTTTTTT. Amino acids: CASSFGSGRNTGELFF.

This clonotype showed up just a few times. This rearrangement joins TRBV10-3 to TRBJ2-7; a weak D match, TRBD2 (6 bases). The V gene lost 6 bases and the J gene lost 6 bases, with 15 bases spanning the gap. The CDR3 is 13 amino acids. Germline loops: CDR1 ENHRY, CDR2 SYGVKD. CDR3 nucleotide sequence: TGTGCCATCAGCCGGGACTCAACTAGCGAGCAGTACTTC. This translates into CAISRDSTSEQYF.

DNA for the CDR3: TGCGCCAGCAGCCAAGTAAGACAGAGGGCTGGAGAGCAGTACTTC. Translated, it gives CASSQVRQRAGEQYF. This chain links TRBV4-1 with TRBJ2-7; D might be TRBD1 or TRBD2, each matching 5 bases. The CDR3 extends over 15 amino acids. Germline V lookup: CDR1 MGHRA, CDR2 YSYEKL. V lost 1 base and J lost 7, with 17 bases in between.

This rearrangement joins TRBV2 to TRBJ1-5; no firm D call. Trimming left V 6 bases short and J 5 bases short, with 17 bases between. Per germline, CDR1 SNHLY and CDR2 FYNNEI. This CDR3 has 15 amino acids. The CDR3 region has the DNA TGTGCCAGCAGACCTCATCATAGCGGCTATCAGCCCCAGCATTTT. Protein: CASRPHHSGYQPQHF.

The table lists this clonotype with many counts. This CDR3 reads CASSLMGGMTSTDTQYF. CDR3 bases: TGTGCCAGCAGCTTAATGGGAGGGATGACTAGCACAGATACGCAGTATTTT. V is TRBV7-8 and J is TRBJ2-3; 7 nucleotides align to TRBD2. Germline CDR1 SGHVS, CDR2 FQNEAQ. This CDR3 has 17 residues. The trim removed 2 bases at V and 0 bases at J, leaving 8 bases unmatched.

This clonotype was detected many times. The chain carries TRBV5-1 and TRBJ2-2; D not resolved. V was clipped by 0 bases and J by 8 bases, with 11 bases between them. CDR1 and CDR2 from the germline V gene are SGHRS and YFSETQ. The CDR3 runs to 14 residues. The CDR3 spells CASSLADESGELFF. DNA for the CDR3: TGCGCCAGCAGCTTGGCCGACGAATCAGGGGAGCTGTTTTTT.

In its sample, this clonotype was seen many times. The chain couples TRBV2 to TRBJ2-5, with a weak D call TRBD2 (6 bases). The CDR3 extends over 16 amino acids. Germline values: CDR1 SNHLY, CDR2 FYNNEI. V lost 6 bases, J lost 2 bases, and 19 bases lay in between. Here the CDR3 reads CASSYRKGGGQETQYF. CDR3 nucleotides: TGTGCCAGCAGCTACAGGAAGGGTGGGGGGCAAGAGACCCAGTACTTC.

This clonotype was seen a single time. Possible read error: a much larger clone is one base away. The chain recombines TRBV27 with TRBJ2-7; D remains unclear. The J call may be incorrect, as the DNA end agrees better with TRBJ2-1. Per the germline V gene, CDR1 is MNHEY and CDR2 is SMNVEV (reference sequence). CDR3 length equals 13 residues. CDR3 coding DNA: TGTGCCAGCGGCTTAGGACGGACCTACGAGCAGTTCTTC. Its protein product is CASGLGRTYEQFF.

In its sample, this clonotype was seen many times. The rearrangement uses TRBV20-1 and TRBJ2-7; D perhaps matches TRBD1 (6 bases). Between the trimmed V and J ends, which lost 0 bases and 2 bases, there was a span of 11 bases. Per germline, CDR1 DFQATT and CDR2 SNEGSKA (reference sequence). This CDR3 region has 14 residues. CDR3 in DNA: TGCAGTGCTAGAGACCGAACAGGGCCCTACGAGCAGTACTTC. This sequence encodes CSARDRTGPYEQYF.

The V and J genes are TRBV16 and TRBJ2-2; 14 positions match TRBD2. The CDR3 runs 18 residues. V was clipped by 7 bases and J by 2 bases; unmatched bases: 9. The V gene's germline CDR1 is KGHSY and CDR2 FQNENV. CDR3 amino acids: CASIAGLAGATNTGELFF. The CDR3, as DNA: TGTGCCAGCATCGCGGGACTAGCGGGAGCCACCAACACCGGGGAGCTGTTTTTT. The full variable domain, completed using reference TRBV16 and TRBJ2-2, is GEEVAQTPKHLVRGEGQKAKLYCAPIKGHSYVFWYQQVLKNEFKFLISFQNENVFDETGMPKERFSAKCLPNSPCSLEIQATKLEDSAVYFCASIAGLAGATNTGELFFGEGSRLTVL.

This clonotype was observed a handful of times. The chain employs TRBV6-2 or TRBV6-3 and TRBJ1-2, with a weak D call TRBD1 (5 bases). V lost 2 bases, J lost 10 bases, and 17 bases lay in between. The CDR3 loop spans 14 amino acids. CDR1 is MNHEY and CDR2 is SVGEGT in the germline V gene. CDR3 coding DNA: TGTGCCAGCAGTTACGATTCGACCAGGGCGCTCTACACCTTC. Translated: CASSYDSTRALYTF.

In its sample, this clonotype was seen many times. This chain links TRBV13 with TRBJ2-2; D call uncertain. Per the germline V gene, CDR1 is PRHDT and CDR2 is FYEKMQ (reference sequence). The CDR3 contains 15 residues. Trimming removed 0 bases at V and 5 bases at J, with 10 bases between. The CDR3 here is CASSLGSRRTGELFF. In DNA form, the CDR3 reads TGTGCCAGCAGCTTAGGTTCCCGACGGACCGGGGAGCTGTTTTTT.

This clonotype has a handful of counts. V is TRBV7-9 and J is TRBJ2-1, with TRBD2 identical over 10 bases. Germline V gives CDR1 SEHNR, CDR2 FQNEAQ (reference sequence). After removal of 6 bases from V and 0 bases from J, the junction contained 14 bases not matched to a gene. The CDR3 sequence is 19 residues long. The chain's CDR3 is CASRRGLARVGGSYNEQFF. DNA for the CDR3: TGTGCCAGCAGACGGGGACTAGCGAGAGTAGGGGGCTCCTACAATGAGCAGTTCTTC.

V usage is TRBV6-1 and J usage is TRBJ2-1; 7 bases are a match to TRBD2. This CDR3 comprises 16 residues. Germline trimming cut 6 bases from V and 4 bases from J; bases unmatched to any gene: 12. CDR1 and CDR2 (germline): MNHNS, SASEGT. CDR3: CASRSPLAASYNEQFF. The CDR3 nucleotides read TGTGCCAGCAGATCCCCCCTAGCGGCGTCTTACAATGAGCAGTTCTTC.